This is a list of T cell receptor beta chains from one sample in a study of T cells in Graves' hyperthyroidism and ophthalmopathy. TCRdb ran MiXCR on the multiplex PCR reads and lists one entry per CDR3 protein. Of approximately 260,000 distinct CDR3 sequences in the sample, 13% to 15% were seen once. The sample taken for sequencing was blood. These receptors were taken from a woman aged 45-60 years with Graves' hyperthyroidism that later progressed to Graves' ophthalmopathy. CDR3s include the opening cysteine and the closing phenylalanine or tryptophan. D genes are given only for firm matches. A row's size may be missing; if present it is once, few, many or a size class.

V: TRBV14
J: TRBJ1-2
D: TRBD1
size: many
CDR3: CASSHEQGIGGYTF
DNA: TGTGCCAGCAGCCATGAACAGGGGATTGGCGGCTACACCTTC

V: TRBV28
J: TRBJ1-4
D: .
size: many
CDR3: CASSLFGAATNEKLFF
DNA: TGTGCCAGCAGTTTATTTGGGGCTGCAACTAATGAAAAACTGTTTTTT

V: TRBV20-1
J: TRBJ2-7
D: TRBD2
size: many
CDR3: CSADASGRADYEQYF
DNA: TGCAGTGCTGACGCTAGCGGGAGGGCCGATTACGAGCAGTACTTC

V: TRBV7-7
J: TRBJ2-3
D: .
size: .
CDR3: CASSPRSGDRTDTQYF
DNA: TGTGCTAGCAGCCCCAGGTCGGGAGATCGGACAGATACGCAGTATTTT

V: TRBV27
J: TRBJ1-2
D: TRBD1
size: many
CDR3: CASTPRAGGDGYTF
DNA: TGTGCCAGCACCCCCCGGGCAGGGGGCGATGGCTACACCTTC

V: TRBV28
J: TRBJ2-7
D: TRBD1
size: many
CDR3: CASSLGDRAHEQYF
DNA: TGTGCCAGCAGCCTAGGAGACAGGGCCCACGAGCAGTACTTC

V: TRBV10-3
J: TRBJ2-7
D: TRBD2
size: many
CDR3: CANRGLASDEQYF
DNA: TGTGCCAATCGGGGACTAGCATCTGACGAGCAGTACTTC

V: TRBV24-1
J: TRBJ1-2
D: .
size: few
CDR3: CATSDSLAENYGYTF
DNA: TGTGCCACCAGTGATTCGCTAGCGGAGAACTATGGCTACACCTTC

V: TRBV6-1
J: TRBJ1-6
D: .
size: many
CDR3: CATHPEGPSSPLHF
DNA: TGTGCCACCCATCCTGAGGGCCCTTCTTCACCCCTCCACTTT

V: TRBV18
J: TRBJ1-1
D: .
size: many
CDR3: CASSRSTSAERDTEAFF
DNA: TGTGCCAGCTCTCGAAGTACGTCGGCGGAGAGGGACACTGAAGCTTTCTTT

V: TRBV20-1
J: TRBJ2-3
D: TRBD2
size: many
CDR3: CSAKGTSGRDTQYF
DNA: TGCAGTGCAAAAGGGACTAGCGGGAGAGATACGCAGTATTTT

V: TRBV15
J: TRBJ2-1
D: TRBD2
size: few
CDR3: CATSRGFLAEEYNEQFF
DNA: TGTGCCACCAGCAGAGGCTTTCTAGCGGAAGAATACAATGAGCAGTTCTTC

V: TRBV29-1
J: TRBJ1-2
D: .
size: many
CDR3: CSPYRAAHGYTF
DNA: TGCAGCCCCTATAGGGCGGCCCATGGCTACACCTTC

V: TRBV28
J: TRBJ1-4
D: .
size: .
CDR3: CASSLEGNEKLFF
DNA: TGTGCCAGCAGTTTGGAGGGGAATGAAAAACTGTTTTTT

V: TRBV9
J: TRBJ2-5
D: TRBD2
size: many
CDR3: CASSVEGRGRYRETQYF
DNA: TGTGCCAGCAGCGTAGAGGGGCGGGGGAGATACCGAGAGACCCAGTACTTC

V: TRBV2
J: TRBJ1-2
D: TRBD1
size: many
CDR3: CASSDGQGDGYTF
DNA: TGTGCCAGCAGCGACGGACAGGGTGATGGCTACACCTTC

V: TRBV5-1
J: TRBJ1-1
D: TRBD1
size: many
CDR3: CASSEKTGTYTEAFF
DNA: TGCGCCAGCAGCGAAAAGACAGGGACCTACACTGAAGCTTTCTTT

V: TRBV7-3
J: TRBJ2-3
D: .
size: many
CDR3: CASGPSGDTQYF
DNA: TGTGCCAGCGGCCCGTCAGGGGATACGCAGTATTTT

V: TRBV7-2
J: TRBJ1-1
D: .
size: many
CDR3: CASSLGLTGEAFF
DNA: TGTGCCAGCAGCTTAGGATTGACGGGTGAAGCTTTCTTT

V: TRBV5-1
J: TRBJ2-3
D: .
size: many
CDR3: CASSRTDGGTDTQYF
DNA: TGCGCCAGCAGCAGGACAGACGGCGGCACAGATACGCAGTATTTT

V: TRBV11-2
J: TRBJ2-3
D: TRBD2
size: many
CDR3: CASSSTSGRGTDTQYF
DNA: TGTGCCAGCAGCTCTACTAGCGGGAGAGGCACAGATACGCAGTATTTT

V: TRBV7-2
J: TRBJ2-6
D: TRBD1
size: .
CDR3: CASSRDRTSGANVLTF
DNA: TGTGCCAGCAGCCGGGACAGGACGTCCGGGGCCAACGTCCTGACTTTC

V: TRBV7-2
J: TRBJ1-2
D: .
size: many
CDR3: CASSLYAGYTF
DNA: TGTGCCAGCAGCTTATATGCTGGCTACACCTTC

V: TRBV18
J: TRBJ1-1
D: .
size: many
CDR3: CASSPPGPRRTEAFF
DNA: TGTGCCAGCTCACCACCAGGGCCCAGACGGACTGAAGCTTTCTTT

V: TRBV29-1
J: TRBJ1-3
D: .
size: .
CDR3: CSVDGRGGDTIYF
DNA: TGCAGCGTTGATGGACGGGGGGGGGACACCATATATTTT

V: TRBV11-1
J: TRBJ2-3
D: TRBD2
size: many
CDR3: CASSLVASGATDTQYF
DNA: TGTGCCAGCAGCTTAGTGGCTAGCGGGGCCACAGATACGCAGTATTTT

V: TRBV20-1
J: TRBJ2-1
D: TRBD2
size: .
CDR3: CSASPLGAGGYYEQFF
DNA: TGCAGTGCTAGCCCTCTAGGAGCGGGAGGGTACTATGAGCAGTTCTTC

V: TRBV20-1
J: TRBJ2-7
D: TRBD2
size: many
CDR3: CSAHNWVAGGPTLNYEQYF
DNA: TGCAGTGCGCATAACTGGGTAGCGGGAGGCCCGACCCTGAACTACGAGCAGTACTTC

V: TRBV5-1
J: TRBJ1-1
D: .
size: many
CDR3: CASSSQASETEAFF
DNA: TGCGCCAGCAGCTCACAGGCCTCGGAAACTGAAGCTTTCTTT

V: TRBV15
J: TRBJ2-1
D: .
size: .
CDR3: CATSRGRAGSPYDEQFF
DNA: TGTGCCACCAGCAGAGGGAGGGCGGGATCGCCCTACGATGAGCAGTTCTTC

V: TRBV20-1
J: TRBJ2-6
D: .
size: many
CDR3: CSASFSGANVLTF
DNA: TGCAGTGCTTCCTTCTCTGGGGCCAACGTCCTGACTTTC

V: TRBV10-3
J: TRBJ2-4
D: TRBD1
size: .
CDR3: CAISATGDLAKNIQYF
DNA: TGTGCCATCAGTGCCACAGGGGACCTAGCCAAAAACATTCAGTACTTC

V: TRBV14
J: TRBJ2-1
D: .
size: .
CDR3: CASSYHGGTIRGEQFF
DNA: TGTGCCAGCAGCTACCATGGCGGGACCATCCGGGGTGAGCAGTTCTTC

V: TRBV7-3
J: TRBJ2-1
D: .
size: many
CDR3: CASSLITGASYNEQFF
DNA: TGTGCCAGCAGCTTAATAACCGGGGCATCCTACAATGAGCAGTTCTTC

V: TRBV28
J: TRBJ2-3
D: .
size: .
CDR3: CASSPTLRPDTQYF
DNA: TGTGCCAGCAGTCCAACACTTCGACCAGATACGCAGTATTTT

V: TRBV20-1
J: TRBJ2-1
D: TRBD2
size: many
CDR3: CSARDSDPVTSGIYSEQFF
DNA: TGCAGTGCTAGAGATTCCGATCCGGTGACTAGCGGGATCTATAGTGAGCAGTTCTTC

V: TRBV30
J: TRBJ2-1
D: .
size: many
CDR3: CAWSVLVSYNEQFF
DNA: TGTGCCTGGAGTGTACTCGTCAGCTACAATGAGCAGTTCTTC

V: TRBV18
J: TRBJ1-5
D: .
size: .
CDR3: CASSPRQEHQPQHF
DNA: TGTGCCAGCTCACCACGACAGGAGCATCAGCCCCAGCATTTT

V: TRBV2
J: TRBJ2-5
D: .
size: few
CDR3: CASSVRGGPQETQYF
DNA: TGTGCCAGCAGTGTCAGGGGAGGCCCCCAAGAGACCCAGTACTTC